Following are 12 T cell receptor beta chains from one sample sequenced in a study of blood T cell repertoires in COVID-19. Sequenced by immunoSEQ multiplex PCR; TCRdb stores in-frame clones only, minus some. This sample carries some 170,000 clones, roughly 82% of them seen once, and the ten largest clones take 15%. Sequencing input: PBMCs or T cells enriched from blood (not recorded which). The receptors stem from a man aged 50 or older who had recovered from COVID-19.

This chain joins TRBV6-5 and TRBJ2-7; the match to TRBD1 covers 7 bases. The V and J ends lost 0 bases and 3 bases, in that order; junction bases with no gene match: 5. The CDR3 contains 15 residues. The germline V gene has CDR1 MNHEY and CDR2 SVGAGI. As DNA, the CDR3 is TGTGCCAGCAGTTACTCGAGACAGGGCCACTACGAGCAGTACTTC. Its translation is CASSYSRQGHYEQYF.

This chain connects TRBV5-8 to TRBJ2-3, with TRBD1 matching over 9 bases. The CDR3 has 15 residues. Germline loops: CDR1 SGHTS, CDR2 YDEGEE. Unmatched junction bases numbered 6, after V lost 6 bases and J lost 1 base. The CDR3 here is CASTHRGLGTDTQYF. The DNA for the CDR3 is TGTGCCAGCACCCACAGGGGGCTGGGCACAGATACGCAGTATTTT.

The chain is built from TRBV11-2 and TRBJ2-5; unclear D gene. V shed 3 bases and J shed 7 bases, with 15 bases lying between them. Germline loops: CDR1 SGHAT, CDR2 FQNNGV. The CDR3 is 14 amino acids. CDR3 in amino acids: CASSLGRSWPTQYF. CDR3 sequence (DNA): TGTGCCAGCAGCTTGGGCAGGTCCTGGCCGACCCAGTACTTC. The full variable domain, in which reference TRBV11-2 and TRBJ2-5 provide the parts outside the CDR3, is EAGVAQSPRYKIIEKRQSVAFWCNPISGHATLYWYQQILGQGPKLLIQFQNNGVVDDSQLPKDRFSAERLKGVDSTLKIQPAKLEDSAVYLCASSLGRSWPTQYFGPGTRLLVL.

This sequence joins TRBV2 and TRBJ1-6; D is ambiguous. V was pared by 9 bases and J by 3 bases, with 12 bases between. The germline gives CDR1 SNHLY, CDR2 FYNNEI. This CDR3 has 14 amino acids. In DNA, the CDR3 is TGTGCCAGTCTCTCGGGTATCTATAATTCACCCCTCCACTTT. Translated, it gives CASLSGIYNSPLHF.

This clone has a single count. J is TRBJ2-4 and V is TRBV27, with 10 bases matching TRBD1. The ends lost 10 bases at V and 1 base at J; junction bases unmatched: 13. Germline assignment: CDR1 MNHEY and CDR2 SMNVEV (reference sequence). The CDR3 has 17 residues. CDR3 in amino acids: CATWGTGEGKAKNIQYF. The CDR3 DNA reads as TGTGCCACGTGGGGGACAGGGGAGGGGAAGGCCAAAAACATTCAGTACTTC.

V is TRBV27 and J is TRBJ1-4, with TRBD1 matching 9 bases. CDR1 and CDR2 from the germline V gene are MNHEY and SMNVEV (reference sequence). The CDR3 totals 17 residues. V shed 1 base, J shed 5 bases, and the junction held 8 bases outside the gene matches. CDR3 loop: CASSLFTPGTGNEKLFF. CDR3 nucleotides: TGTGCCAGCAGTTTATTCACCCCCGGGACAGGGAATGAAAAACTGTTTTTT.

The CDR3 loop reads CASSMVVSYNEQFF. The DNA for the CDR3 is TGTGCCAGTAGTATGGTAGTGTCTTACAATGAGCAGTTCTTC. V usage is TRBV19 and J usage is TRBJ2-1; D not resolved. The germline V gene has CDR1 LNHDA and CDR2 SQIVND (reference sequence). This CDR3 region has 14 residues. The V gene lost 3 bases and the J gene lost 4 bases, with 10 bases spanning the gap.

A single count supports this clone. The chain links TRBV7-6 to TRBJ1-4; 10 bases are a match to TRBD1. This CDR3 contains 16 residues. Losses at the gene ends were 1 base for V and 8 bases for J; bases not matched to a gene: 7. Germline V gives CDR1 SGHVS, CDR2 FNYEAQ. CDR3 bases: TGTGCCAGCAGCTTAGAAGTGGGGACAGGGGTCGAAAAACTGTTTTTT. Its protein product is CASSLEVGTGVEKLFF.

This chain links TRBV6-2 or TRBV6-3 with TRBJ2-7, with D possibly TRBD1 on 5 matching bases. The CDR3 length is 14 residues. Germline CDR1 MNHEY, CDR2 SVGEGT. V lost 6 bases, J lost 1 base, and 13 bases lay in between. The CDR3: CASSQPQGSYEQYF. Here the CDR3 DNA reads TGTGCCAGCAGCCAGCCTCAGGGATCCTACGAGCAGTACTTC.

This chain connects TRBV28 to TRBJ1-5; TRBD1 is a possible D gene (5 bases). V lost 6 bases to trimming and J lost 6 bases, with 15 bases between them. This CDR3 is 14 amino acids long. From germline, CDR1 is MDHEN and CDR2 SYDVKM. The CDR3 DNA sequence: TGTGCCAGCAGGCCCGGGCAGGGAAGTCAGCCCCAGCATTTT. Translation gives CASRPGQGSQPQHF.

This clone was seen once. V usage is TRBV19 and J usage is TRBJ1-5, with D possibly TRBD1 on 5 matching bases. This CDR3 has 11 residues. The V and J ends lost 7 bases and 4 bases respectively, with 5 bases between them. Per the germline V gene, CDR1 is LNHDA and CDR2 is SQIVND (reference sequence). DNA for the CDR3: TGTGCCAGTAAGGGGAATCAGCCCCAGCATTTT. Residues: CASKGNQPQHF.

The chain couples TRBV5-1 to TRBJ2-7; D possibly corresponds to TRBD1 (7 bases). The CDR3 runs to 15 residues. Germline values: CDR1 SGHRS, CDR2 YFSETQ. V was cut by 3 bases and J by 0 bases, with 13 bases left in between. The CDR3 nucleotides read TGCGCCAGCAGCTCCAGGGGGGTCAGCTCCTACGAGCAGTACTTC. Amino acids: CASSSRGVSSYEQYF.